This TCR beta chain appears in the sequencing data of a study of shared clonotypes between healthy human individuals. The study, taken as a whole, reports: Naive CD4 clonotype sharing across four donors was 5% to 6%.

On this clone: Its antigen is still unknown.

The CDR3 extends over 15 amino acids. Germline CDR1 is MDHEN and CDR2 is SYDVKM. V was trimmed by 5 bases and J by 6 bases, leaving 17 bases between them. It was about 210 ng DNA, around 32,000 T cell genomes, that sorted-subset replicate PCRs used. Some clones are missing from TCRdb's copy, which holds only in-frame ones; the method was immunoSEQ multiplex PCR. The repertoire consists of fewer than 2.5 million clones, with over 85% occurring once and the leading ten covering about 0.39%. Sequenced material: naive CD4+ T cells from PBMCs. The subset was: CD45RA+ positively selected. The sequence derives from a young man in good health. Some clones in this sample may be carry-over from other donors' samples. The chain couples TRBV28 to TRBJ2-1; D unclear. CDR3 region: CASSTGPPSPNEQFF. CDR3 in DNA: TGTGCCAGCAGTACCGGGCCACCGTCCCCCAATGAGCAGTTCTTC. The full variable domain, its missing parts supplied by reference TRBV28 and TRBJ2-1, is DVKVTQSSRYLVKRTGEKVFLECVQDMDHENMFWYRQDPGLGLRLIYFSYDVKMKEKGDIPEGYSVSREKKERFSLILESASTNQTSMYLCASSTGPPSPNEQFFGPGTRLTVL.